Here is one TCR beta chain with its context. The antigen remains undetermined. These data originate in a study of T cells expressing NK-cell markers. Study details: There were seven HCMV-seropositive donors and one seronegative donor among the eight sequenced.

Study-wide results and limits: The contribution of dominant NKG2C+ clonotypes to CD8+ T cells in six donors was roughly 1.0-7.5%. Similarly, these clonotypes led the CD3+CD56-NKG2C+ fraction as well in four donors.

The CDR3 runs 14 residues. Germline loops: CDR1 SNHLY, CDR2 FYNNEI. UMIs accompanied the 5'RACE template switching by which TCR beta cDNA was made. TCRdb reprocessed the 5' RACE reads, with one entry per CDR3 protein and no DNA. The sample includes about 450,000 distinct CDR3 sequences. Sequenced material: blood T cells: a sorted CD56 or NKG2C T cell subset, CD4+ or CD8+ T cells, or bulk PBMC T cells (not recorded which). This rearrangement joins TRBV2 to TRBJ2-1. This receptor was taken from a woman aged 18 to 75 in good health. The chain's CDR3 is CASSETGYYNEQFF.